This is a list of T cell receptor beta chains from one sample in a study of T cell responses to AZD1222 COVID-19 vaccine. Clones were read by immunoSEQ multiplex PCR, and TCRdb kept only the in-frame ones, dropping some. The sample comprises fewer than 150,000 clones, 88% of which are singletons, and 7.6% rests with the top ten. This sample comprised peripheral blood, obtained on day 0 of AZD1222 vaccination. The source is an adult in good health. Each CDR3 is given with its conserved first and last residue. The order of the fields is J gene, clone size, D gene, V gene, CDR3 DNA, CDR3 protein. The D gene is left open where the match is weak. Size values are once, few and many counts, or a class for expanded clones, and some rows have none.

TRBJ1-5	.	.	TRBV11-2	TGTGCCAGCAGCTTCCCAGGCAATCAGCCCCAGCATTTT	CASSFPGNQPQHF
TRBJ1-3	.	TRBD1	TRBV2	TGTGCCAGTTTCACAGGGGGTGCTGGAAACACCATATATTTT	CASFTGGAGNTIYF
TRBJ1-4	.	.	TRBV30	TGTGCCTGGAGCGGATCGCCGGATGAAAAACTGTTTTTT	CAWSGSPDEKLFF
TRBJ2-1	.	.	TRBV19	TGTGCCAGTAGTAAACGGACGGGGGCCCGCGGGAATGAGCAGTTCTTC	CASSKRTGARGNEQFF
TRBJ2-7	.	TRBD2	TRBV5-1	TGCGCCAGCACTTCCGGGGGGGTCGGACATTCCTACGAGCAGTACTTC	CASTSGGVGHSYEQYF
TRBJ1-5	.	.	TRBV19	TGTGCCAGTAGCGGCAGGGAGAGCAATCAGCCCCAGCATTTT	CASSGRESNQPQHF
TRBJ2-5	.	.	TRBV19	TGTGCCAGTAGTATAGGGAATGACAGGGCGGGGGAGACCCAGTACTTC	CASSIGNDRAGETQYF
TRBJ1-5	few	.	TRBV27	TGTGCCAGCGGGGCCTTCGGGCCCCAGCATTTT	CASGAFGPQHF
TRBJ2-7	once	TRBD2	TRBV25-1	TGTGCCAGCAGTGAATATCCCCGGGAGGGCCTGGCGCGAGAGCAGTACTTC	CASSEYPREGLAREQYF
TRBJ1-2	.	.	TRBV12-3/TRBV12-4	TGTGCCAGCAGCCCTTCCGGGACCTATGGCTACACCTTC	CASSPSGTYGYTF
TRBJ1-4	.	.	TRBV9	TGTGCCAGCAGCCCAGTGGGGGGTGAAAAACTGTTTTTT	CASSPVGGEKLFF
TRBJ1-5	.	.	TRBV19	TGTGCCAGTAGGGGCACCGGGACACTAAATCAGCCCCAGCATTTT	CASRGTGTLNQPQHF
TRBJ2-5	once	.	TRBV5-1	TGCGCCAGCAGCTTTAACCTGGGGGAGACCCAGTACTTC	CASSFNLGETQYF
TRBJ1-2	.	.	TRBV5-8	TGTGCCAGCAGCTGGGGGGGTGGCAGCTATGGCTACACCTTC	CASSWGGGSYGYTF
TRBJ2-7	.	.	TRBV6-5	TGTGCCAGAACCTTACTTGGGGCAGGAGAGCAGTACTTC	CARTLLGAGEQYF
TRBJ2-5	.	TRBD2	TRBV2	TGTGCCAGCACCGGACTAGCGCTTGATCGAGAGACCCAGTACTTC	CASTGLALDRETQYF
TRBJ1-6	.	.	TRBV28	TGTGCCAGCAGTTTATTGGGACATTCACCCCTCCACTTT	CASSLLGHSPLHF
TRBJ2-1	.	.	TRBV14	TGTGCCAGCAGCCAAGATTTGTCTAGTCACGTTGAGCAGTTCTTC	CASSQDLSSHVEQFF
TRBJ1-4	.	TRBD1	TRBV6-5	TGTGCCAGCAGGTTGGACAGGGATAATGAAAAACTGTTTTTT	CASRLDRDNEKLFF
TRBJ2-7	.	.	TRBV9	TGTGCCAGCAGCGCACAAGGGATAGCGAACGAGCAGTACTTC	CASSAQGIANEQYF
TRBJ2-2	.	.	TRBV5-1	TGCGCCAGCAGCTTGGGACTTCACACCGGGGAGCTGTTTTTT	CASSLGLHTGELFF
TRBJ1-1	.	.	TRBV6-5	TGTGCCAGCAGTTACTCGAATTCCGGGGCTGGGACTGAAGCTTTCTTT	CASSYSNSGAGTEAFF
TRBJ2-7	.	.	TRBV12-3/TRBV12-4	TGTGCCAGCAGTGTGACAGACGAGCAGTACTTC	CASSVTDEQYF
TRBJ2-1	.	.	TRBV5-1	TGCGCCAGCAGCCCCGCTAGTGGCCCCTACAATGAGCAGTTCTTC	CASSPASGPYNEQFF
TRBJ2-2	.	.	TRBV7-8	TGTGCCAGCAGCCTCCCGGACGGGGAGCTGTTTTTT	CASSLPDGELFF
TRBJ2-5	.	.	TRBV19	TGTGCCAGTAGTATTAATGTGAGGGAGACCCAGTACTTC	CASSINVRETQYF
TRBJ1-1	.	.	TRBV5-5	TGTGCCAGCTTGGCGGCAGGCCTAAACACTGAAGCTTTCTTT	CASLAAGLNTEAFF
TRBJ2-1	.	.	TRBV12-3/TRBV12-4	TGTGCCAGCGGAATACGGCGGTACAATGAGCAGTTCTTC	CASGIRRYNEQFF
TRBJ2-2	.	.	TRBV7-2	TGTGCCAGCAGCTCCCAGGGGTACACCGGGGAGCTGTTTTTT	CASSSQGYTGELFF
TRBJ1-1	.	.	TRBV6-1	TGTGCCAGCAGTGAAAACAGGGTAGGGACTGAAGCTTTCTTT	CASSENRVGTEAFF
TRBJ2-7	.	.	TRBV7-8	TGTGCCAGCAGCCCTGGCTTTGGGCCAGACGAGCAGTACTTC	CASSPGFGPDEQYF
TRBJ1-6	once	.	TRBV6-6	TGTGCCAGCAGTTACGGGCAGGGCAATTCACCCCTCCACTTT	CASSYGQGNSPLHF
TRBJ1-1	.	.	TRBV7-9	TGTGCCAGCAGCCAGGGCGGGAACACTGAAGCTTTCTTT	CASSQGGNTEAFF
TRBJ2-1	few	TRBD2	TRBV6-5	TGTGCCAGCCCCCGTAGCGGGAGTATGAATGAGCAGTTCTTC	CASPRSGSMNEQFF
TRBJ1-6	.	TRBD1	TRBV2	TGTGCCAGCAGTGAAGCGGGGACAGGGGTGAATTCACCCCTCCACTTT	CASSEAGTGVNSPLHF
TRBJ2-3	once	.	TRBV5-1	TGCGCCAGCAGCTTGGCCTCGGGGTGGGGCACAGATACGCAGTATTTT	CASSLASGWGTDTQYF
TRBJ2-5	.	.	TRBV19	TGTGCCAGTAGTATAGATATGGAAGAGACCCAGTACTTC	CASSIDMEETQYF
TRBJ1-1	.	.	TRBV18	TGTGCCAGCTCACCACTGAGGCAGGAGATGAACACTGAAGCTTTCTTT	CASSPLRQEMNTEAFF
TRBJ1-3	.	.	TRBV6-6	TGTGCCAGCAGTTACGGGGGAGTTGGGGGAAACACCATATATTTT	CASSYGGVGGNTIYF
TRBJ2-6	.	.	TRBV5-1	TGCGCCAGCAGCTTGGCGGGGCAACTCTCTGGGGCCAACGTCCTGACTTTC	CASSLAGQLSGANVLTF
TRBJ2-1	.	TRBD2	TRBV9	TGTGCCAGCAACGTAGCGGGAGGCCGAAATGAGCAGTTCTTC	CASNVAGGRNEQFF
TRBJ2-1	.	TRBD2	TRBV3-1/TRBV3-2	TGTGCCAGCAGCCAACGTTCTGGTAGCGGGGGAAATGAGCAGTTCTTC	CASSQRSGSGGNEQFF
TRBJ1-1	.	.	TRBV5-1	TGCGCCAGCAGCTTGGATGGGGTGAGGGGCACTGAAGCTTTCTTT	CASSLDGVRGTEAFF
TRBJ1-1	.	.	TRBV7-3	TGTGCCAGCAGCACGGGACGGAGGAACACTGAAGCTTTCTTT	CASSTGRRNTEAFF
TRBJ1-2	.	TRBD1	TRBV5-1	TGCGCCAGCGCCCGGACAGGGCAGGGGTATGGCTACACCTTC	CASARTGQGYGYTF
TRBJ1-2	.	.	TRBV10-1	TGCGCCAGCAGTGAGAAGAACAACTATGGCTACACCTTC	CASSEKNNYGYTF
TRBJ1-2	.	TRBD1	TRBV11-2	TGTGCCAGCAGCTTCGGACAGGGGGCAGGTTATGGCTACACCTTC	CASSFGQGAGYGYTF
TRBJ1-1	.	.	TRBV27	TGTGCCAGCACCACACTCCGGGGCCACCGACGGAGCACTGAAGCTTTCTTT	CASTTLRGHRRSTEAFF
TRBJ1-2	.	.	TRBV6-2/TRBV6-3	TGTGCCAGCAGTTACCGCCCGGGGGCAGGAGGCTACACCTTC	CASSYRPGAGGYTF
TRBJ2-1	.	TRBD2	TRBV27	TGTGCCAGCAAGGGACTAGCGGTTAACCTAGAATACAATGAGCAGTTCTTC	CASKGLAVNLEYNEQFF
TRBJ1-1	.	.	TRBV9	TGTGCCAGCAGCGTAAATCCGGGGGGCTTCGCTGAAGCTTTCTTT	CASSVNPGGFAEAFF
TRBJ2-2	.	.	TRBV30	TGTGCCTGGAGTAACGGGATTAGTGCCACCGGGGAGCTGTTTTTT	CAWSNGISATGELFF
TRBJ2-5	.	.	TRBV7-2	TGTGCCAGCAGCTTAAGAGTGTCGAGGGTCGAGACCCAGTACTTC	CASSLRVSRVETQYF
TRBJ2-3	.	.	TRBV6-2/TRBV6-3	TGTGCCAGCAGTTACCCCCCGGGTTCCGTCACAGATACGCAGTATTTT	CASSYPPGSVTDTQYF
TRBJ2-1	once	TRBD2	TRBV27	TGTGCCAGCATGCGGGAGCCCTACAATGAGCAGTTCTTC	CASMREPYNEQFF